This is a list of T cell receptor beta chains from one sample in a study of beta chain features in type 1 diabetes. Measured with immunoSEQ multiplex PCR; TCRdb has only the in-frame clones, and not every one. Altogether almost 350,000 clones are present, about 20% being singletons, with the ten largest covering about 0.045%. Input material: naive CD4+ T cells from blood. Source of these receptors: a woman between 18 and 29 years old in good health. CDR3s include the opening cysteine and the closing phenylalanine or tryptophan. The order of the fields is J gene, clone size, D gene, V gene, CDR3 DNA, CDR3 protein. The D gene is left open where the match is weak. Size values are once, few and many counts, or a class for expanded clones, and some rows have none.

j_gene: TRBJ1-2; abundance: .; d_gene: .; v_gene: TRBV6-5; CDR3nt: TGTGCCAGCAGCTTACTCACAGGGAACTATGGCTACACCTTC; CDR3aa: CASSLLTGNYGYTF
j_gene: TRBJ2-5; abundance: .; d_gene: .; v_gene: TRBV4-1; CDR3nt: TGCGCCAGCAGCCTATTGGGGGCCTCCGCGGAGACCCAGTACTTC; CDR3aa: CASSLLGASAETQYF
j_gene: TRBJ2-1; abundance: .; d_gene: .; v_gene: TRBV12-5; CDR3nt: TGTGCTAGTGGTTTCCAGACTAGGGCCGACTCCTACAATGAGCAGTTCTTC; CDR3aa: CASGFQTRADSYNEQFF
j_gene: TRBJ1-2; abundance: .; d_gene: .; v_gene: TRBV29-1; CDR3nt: TGCAGCGTTGAGGTACAGAGCACCTATGGCTACACCTTC; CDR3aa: CSVEVQSTYGYTF
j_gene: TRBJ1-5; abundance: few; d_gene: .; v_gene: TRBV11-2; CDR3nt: TGTGCCAGCAGCTTACAGGGAGGTGAGCAGCCCCAGCATTTT; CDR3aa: CASSLQGGEQPQHF
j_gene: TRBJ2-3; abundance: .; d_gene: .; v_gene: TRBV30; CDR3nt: TGTGCCTGCCGGGTAGGGGTAAACACAGATACGCAGTATTTT; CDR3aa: CACRVGVNTDTQYF
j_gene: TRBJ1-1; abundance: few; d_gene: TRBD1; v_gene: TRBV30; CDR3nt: TGTGCCTCCTTCTTTGGTTTTTACGCAGGGGGGAACACTGAAGCTTTCTTT; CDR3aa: CASFFGFYAGGNTEAFF
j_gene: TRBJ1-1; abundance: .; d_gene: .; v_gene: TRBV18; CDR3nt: TGTGCCAGCTCCGTGGAGAAGAACACTGAAGCTTTCTTT; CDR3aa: CASSVEKNTEAFF
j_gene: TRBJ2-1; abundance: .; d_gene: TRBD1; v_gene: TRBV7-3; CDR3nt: TGTGCCAGCAGCCAATCACAGGGGACGGGGGAGCAGTTCTTC; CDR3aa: CASSQSQGTGEQFF
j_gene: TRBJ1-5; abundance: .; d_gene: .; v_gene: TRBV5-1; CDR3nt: TGCGCCAGCAGCTTAGGGAGCCTGGAGGGGAATCAGCCCCAGCATTTT; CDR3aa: CASSLGSLEGNQPQHF
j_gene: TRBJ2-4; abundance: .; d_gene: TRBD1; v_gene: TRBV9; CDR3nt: TGTGCCAGCAGCCCTGGGACAGGGGCCGCGGGGAAGGAAAACATTCAGTACTTC; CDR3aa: CASSPGTGAAGKENIQYF
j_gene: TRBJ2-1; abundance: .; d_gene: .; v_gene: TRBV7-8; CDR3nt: TGTGCCAGCAGCTTGTGGCGGAGAGAGCAGTTCTTC; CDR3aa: CASSLWRREQFF
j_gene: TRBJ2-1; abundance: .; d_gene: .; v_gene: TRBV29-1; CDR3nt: TGCAGCGCTCCGGGACTTACTACTAATGAGCAGTTCTTC; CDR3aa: CSAPGLTTNEQFF
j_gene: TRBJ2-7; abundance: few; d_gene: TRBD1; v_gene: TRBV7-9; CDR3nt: TGTGCCAGCAGTTCGGACAGGTTGTTCTCCTACGAGCAGTACTTC; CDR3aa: CASSSDRLFSYEQYF
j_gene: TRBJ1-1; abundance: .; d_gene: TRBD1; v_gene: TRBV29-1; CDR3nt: TGCAGCGTTGAAGGCCCAGGGGGGAACACTGAAGCTTTCTTT; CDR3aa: CSVEGPGGNTEAFF
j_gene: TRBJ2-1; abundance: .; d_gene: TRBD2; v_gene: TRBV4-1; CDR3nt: TGCGCCAGCAGCCTCCCCCGCGGGAGGGCCGATAGGGACAATGAGCAGTTCTTC; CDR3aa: CASSLPRGRADRDNEQFF
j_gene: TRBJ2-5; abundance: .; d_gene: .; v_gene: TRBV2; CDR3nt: TGTGCCAGCAGTGGGGAGCGGCAAGAGACCCAGTACTTC; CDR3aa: CASSGERQETQYF
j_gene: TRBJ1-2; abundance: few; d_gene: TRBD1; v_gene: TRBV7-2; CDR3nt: TGTGCCAGCAGCTCTGACAGGGGCCGCCCTGGCTACACCTTC; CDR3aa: CASSSDRGRPGYTF
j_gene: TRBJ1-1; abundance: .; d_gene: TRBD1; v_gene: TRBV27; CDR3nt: TGTGCCAGCAGTAAGGACAGGGCGAACACTGAAGCTTTCTTT; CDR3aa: CASSKDRANTEAFF
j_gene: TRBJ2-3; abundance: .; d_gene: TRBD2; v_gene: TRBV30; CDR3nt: TGTGCCTGGAGTGGAGTCCCTAGCGGAAATACGCAGTATTTT; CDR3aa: CAWSGVPSGNTQYF
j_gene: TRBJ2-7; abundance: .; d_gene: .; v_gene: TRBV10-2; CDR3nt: TGCGCCAGCAGAGATGACAGGCTGGGCAAGCAGTACTTC; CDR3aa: CASRDDRLGKQYF
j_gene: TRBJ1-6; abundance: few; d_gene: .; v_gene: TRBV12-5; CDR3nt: TGTGCTAGTGGTTTGGAGGCGGGTTCACCCCTCCACTTT; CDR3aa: CASGLEAGSPLHF
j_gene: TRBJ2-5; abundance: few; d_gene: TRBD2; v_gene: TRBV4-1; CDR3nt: TGCGCCAGCAGCCGGGAAGGGCTAGCGGGGGGCTGGGAGACCCAGTACTTC; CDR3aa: CASSREGLAGGWETQYF
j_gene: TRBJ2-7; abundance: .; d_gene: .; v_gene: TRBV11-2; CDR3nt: TGTGCCAGCAGCCTGGCGGGCACTAGCTCCTACGAGCAGTACTTC; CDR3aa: CASSLAGTSSYEQYF
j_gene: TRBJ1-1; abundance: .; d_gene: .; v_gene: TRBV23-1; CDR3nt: TGCGCCACTTTAGACAACAACACTGAAGCTTTCTTT; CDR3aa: CATLDNNTEAFF
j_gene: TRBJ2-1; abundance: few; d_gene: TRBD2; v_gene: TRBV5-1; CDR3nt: TGCGCCAGCTCGGGGACTAGCGACCCCTACAATGAGCAGTTCTTC; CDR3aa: CASSGTSDPYNEQFF
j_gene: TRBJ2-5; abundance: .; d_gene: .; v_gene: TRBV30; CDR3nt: TGTGCCTGGTCTCGCGGGGCTGTGAGTCAAGAGACCCAGTACTTC; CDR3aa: CAWSRGAVSQETQYF
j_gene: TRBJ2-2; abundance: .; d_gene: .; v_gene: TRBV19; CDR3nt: TGTGCCAGTACCGTGACAGGCACCGGGGAGCTGTTTTTT; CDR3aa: CASTVTGTGELFF
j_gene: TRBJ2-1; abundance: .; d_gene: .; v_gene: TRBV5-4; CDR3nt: TGTGCCAGCAGCTTAGCATACGGGAAGAATGAGCAGTTCTTC; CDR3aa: CASSLAYGKNEQFF
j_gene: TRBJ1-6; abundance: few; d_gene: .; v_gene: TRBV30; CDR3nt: TGTGCCTGGAGCCTACAGGGAGTATCACCCCTCCACTTT; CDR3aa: CAWSLQGVSPLHF
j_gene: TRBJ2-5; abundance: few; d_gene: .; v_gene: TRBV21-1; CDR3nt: TGTGCCAGCAGCCCCGGAGGGCTAGCGGGGGGGCCGCGACAAGAGACCCAGTACTTC; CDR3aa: CASSPGGLAGGPRQETQYF
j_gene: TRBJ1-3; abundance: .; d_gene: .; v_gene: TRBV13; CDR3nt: TGTGCCAGCAGCTTGACGGACAGAAGAAACACCATATATTTT; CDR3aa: CASSLTDRRNTIYF
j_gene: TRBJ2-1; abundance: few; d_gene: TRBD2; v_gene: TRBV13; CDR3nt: TGTGCCAGCAGCTCTCCAGGGACTAGCGGGGGGAACTACAATGAGCAGTTCTTC; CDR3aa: CASSSPGTSGGNYNEQFF
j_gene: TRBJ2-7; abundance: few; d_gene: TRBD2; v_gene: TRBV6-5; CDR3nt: TGTGCCAGCAGTGGGACTAGCGACCCCTACGAGCAGTACTTC; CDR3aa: CASSGTSDPYEQYF
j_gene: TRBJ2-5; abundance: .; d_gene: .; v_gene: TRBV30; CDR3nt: TGTGCCTGGAGTGTGGGGCCTCAAGAGACCCAGTACTTC; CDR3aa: CAWSVGPQETQYF
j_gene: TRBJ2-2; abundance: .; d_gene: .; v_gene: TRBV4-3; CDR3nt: TGCGCCAGCAGCCAAGATTACGGGGTGATGAACACCGGGGAGCTGTTTTTT; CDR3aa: CASSQDYGVMNTGELFF
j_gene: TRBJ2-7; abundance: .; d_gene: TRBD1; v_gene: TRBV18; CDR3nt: TGTGCCAGCTCACCATCCTGGACAGGGGGAAACGAGCAGTACTTC; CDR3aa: CASSPSWTGGNEQYF
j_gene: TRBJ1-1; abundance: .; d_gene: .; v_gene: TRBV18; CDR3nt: TGTGCCAGCTCTCCCGGGGGGGAAAACACTGAAGCTTTCTTT; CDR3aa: CASSPGGENTEAFF
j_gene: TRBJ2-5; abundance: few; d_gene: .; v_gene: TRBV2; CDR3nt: TGTGGCAGTCGGTACCAAGAGACCCAGTACTTC; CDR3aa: CGSRYQETQYF
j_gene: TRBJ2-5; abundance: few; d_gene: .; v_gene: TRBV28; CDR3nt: TGTGCCAGCAGTTTATCCTCGCAGGGACAAGAGACCCAGTACTTC; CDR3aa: CASSLSSQGQETQYF
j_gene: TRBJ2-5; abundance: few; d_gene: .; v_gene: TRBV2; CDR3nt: TGTGCCAGCAGTGGGCAGGGGCAAGAGACCCAGTACTTC; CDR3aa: CASSGQGQETQYF
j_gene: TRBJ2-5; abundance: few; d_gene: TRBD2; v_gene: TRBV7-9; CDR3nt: TGTGCCAGCAGCATAGATCAGCGGGAGGGAGAGACCCAGTACTTC; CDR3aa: CASSIDQREGETQYF
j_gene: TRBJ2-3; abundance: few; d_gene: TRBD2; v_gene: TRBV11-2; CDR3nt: TGTGCCAGCAGGAGTGGACTAGCGGGAGGCAGCACAGATACGCAGTATTTT; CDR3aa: CASRSGLAGGSTDTQYF
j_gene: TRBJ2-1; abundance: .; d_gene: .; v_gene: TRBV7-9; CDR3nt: TGTGCCAGCAGGCCAGCGGCCGAGGGCTCCTACAATGAGCAGTTCTTC; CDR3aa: CASRPAAEGSYNEQFF
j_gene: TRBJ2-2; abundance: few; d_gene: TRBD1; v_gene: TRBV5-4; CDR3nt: TGTGCCAGCAGTTCCGGGACAGTGAACACCGGGGAGCTGTTTTTT; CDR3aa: CASSSGTVNTGELFF
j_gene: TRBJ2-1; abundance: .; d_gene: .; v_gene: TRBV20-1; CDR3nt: TGCAGTGCCGGAGCGCGGAATGAGCAGTTCTTC; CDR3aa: CSAGARNEQFF
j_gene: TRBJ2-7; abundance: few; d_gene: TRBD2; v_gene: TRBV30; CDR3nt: TGTGCCTGGAGCGTAAAAATTCTAGCGGGGACCTACGAGCAGTACTTC; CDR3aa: CAWSVKILAGTYEQYF
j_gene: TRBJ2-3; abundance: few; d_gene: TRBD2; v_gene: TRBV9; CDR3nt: TGTGCCAGCAGCGTTCATAGCGGGGGTGGCACAGATACGCAGTATTTT; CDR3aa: CASSVHSGGGTDTQYF
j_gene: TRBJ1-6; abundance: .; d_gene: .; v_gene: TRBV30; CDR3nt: TGTGCCTGGAACGAGAATTCACCCCTCCACTTT; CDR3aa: CAWNENSPLHF
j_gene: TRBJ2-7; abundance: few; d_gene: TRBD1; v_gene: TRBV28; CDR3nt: TGTGCCAGCGGGTCCCTGACAGGGGCCACCTACGAGCAGTACTTC; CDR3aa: CASGSLTGATYEQYF
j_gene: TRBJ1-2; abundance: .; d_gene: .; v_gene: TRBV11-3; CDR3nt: TGTGCCAGCAGCTTAGCTTCAGGGTCGGACTACACCTTC; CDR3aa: CASSLASGSDYTF
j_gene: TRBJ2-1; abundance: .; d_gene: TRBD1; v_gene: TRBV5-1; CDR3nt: TGCGCCAGCAGCTATAAGACAGGGGAAGCAAATGAGCAGTTCTTC; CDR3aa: CASSYKTGEANEQFF
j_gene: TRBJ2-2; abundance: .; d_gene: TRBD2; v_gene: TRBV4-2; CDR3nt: TGTGCCAGCAGCCAAGATATAGGACTAGCGGGGGGGCTCGGGGAGCTGTTTTTT; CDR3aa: CASSQDIGLAGGLGELFF
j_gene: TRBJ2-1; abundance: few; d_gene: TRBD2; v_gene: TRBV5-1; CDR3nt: TGCGCCAGCGCCGAGGCTAGCGGGAGAAATGAGCAGTTCTTC; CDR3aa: CASAEASGRNEQFF